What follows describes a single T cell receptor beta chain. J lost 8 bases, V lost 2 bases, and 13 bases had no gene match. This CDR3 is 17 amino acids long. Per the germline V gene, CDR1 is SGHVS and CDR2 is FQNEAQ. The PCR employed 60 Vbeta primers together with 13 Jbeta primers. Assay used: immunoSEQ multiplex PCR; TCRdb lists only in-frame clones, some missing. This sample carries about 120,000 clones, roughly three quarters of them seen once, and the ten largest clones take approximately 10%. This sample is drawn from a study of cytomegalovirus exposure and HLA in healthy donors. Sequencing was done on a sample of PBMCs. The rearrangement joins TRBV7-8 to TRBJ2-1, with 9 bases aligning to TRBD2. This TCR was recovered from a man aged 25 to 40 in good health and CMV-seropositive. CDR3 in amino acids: CASSLTRLAGKSDEQFF. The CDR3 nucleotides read TGTGCCAGCAGCTTAACCCGCCTAGCGGGAAAGAGCGATGAGCAGTTCTTC.